This passage covers 3 T cell receptor beta chains from one sample sequenced in a study of T and B cells in COVID-19 patients. Each TRB amplification used roughly 230-550 ng of genomic DNA from blood. Multiplex PCR with BIOMED2 TRB-A/B primer pools amplified TRB rearrangements. TCRdb analysed the multiplex PCR reads with MiXCR anew, one entry per CDR3 protein. The sample shows about 7,800 distinct CDR3 sequences, 40% to 45% of them seen only once. The source material was blood. These TCRs come from a human donor who had recovered from COVID-19.

V gene TRBV6-1 combines with J gene TRBJ1-5; 10 bases map to TRBD1. The CDR3 runs 13 residues. After removal of 10 bases from V and 6 bases from J, the junction contained 6 bases not matched to a gene. CDR1 is MNHNS, CDR2 SASEGT, per germline. CDR3 in DNA: TGTGCCACCGGACAGGGGGTAAGTCAGCCCCAGCATTTT. It encodes CATGQGVSQPQHF.

The chain recombines TRBV6-1 with TRBJ1-3; D is undetermined. V shed 0 bases and J shed 0 bases, with 6 bases lying between them. Germline CDR1 reads MNHNS; CDR2 reads SASEGT. This CDR3 comprises 15 residues. CDR3 sequence reads: CASSEAWGSGNTIYF. The CDR3 region has the DNA TGTGCCAGCAGTGAAGCGTGGGGCTCTGGAAACACCATATATTTT.

The rearrangement links TRBV19 to TRBJ1-1, with 9 bases lining up with TRBD1. The trim removed 11 bases at V and 7 bases at J, leaving 11 bases unmatched. The CDR3 runs to 13 residues. Germline V gene sequence: CDR1 LNHDA, CDR2 SQIVND (reference sequence). This chain's CDR3 is CASQQGALSEAFF. The CDR3, as DNA: TGTGCCTCCCAACAGGGGGCGCTTAGTGAAGCTTTCTTT.